This TCR beta chain derives from a study of T cell repertoires in aging, cancer and after chemotherapy. This clonotype counts as medium-sized. As yet, its antigen is unknown. Germline V gives CDR1 LNHNV, CDR2 YYDKDF (reference sequence). V was pared by 1 base and J by 7 bases, with 25 bases between. The CDR3 sequence is 18 residues long. Study-wide findings and caveats: In healthy donors, age-related TCR diversity loss mainly reflected lost richness.

Rearranged V-D-J TRB sequences were amplified with a mixed TRB-A/B primer pool. Each CDR3 protein is one row after TCRdb ran MiXCR on the multiplex PCR reads. The sample has approximately 4,100 distinct CDR3 sequences; approximately 30% are singletons. The template was genomic DNA from peripheral blood, not RNA. The chain is built from TRBV15 and TRBJ1-2; possibly TRBD1 for D (6 bases). Sequencing input: blood. The sequence was obtained from a human donor in good health. The CDR3 coding sequence is TGTGCCACCAGCAGAGGCCACTTAGGGACAAAAAGGGAGCGTGGCTACACCTTC. Protein: CATSRGHLGTKRERGYTF.